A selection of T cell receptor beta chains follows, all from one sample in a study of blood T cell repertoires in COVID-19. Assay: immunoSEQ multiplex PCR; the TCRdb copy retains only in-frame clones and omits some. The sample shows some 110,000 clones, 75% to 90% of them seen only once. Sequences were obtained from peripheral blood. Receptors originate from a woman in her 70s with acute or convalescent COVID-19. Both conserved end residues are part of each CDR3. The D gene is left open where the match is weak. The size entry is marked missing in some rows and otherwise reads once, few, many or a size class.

TGCGCCAGCCAAAGAGAGGAAAAACTGTTTTTT | CASQREEKLFF | 11 | NA | TRBJ1-4 | TRBV10-2 | NA
TGTGCCAGCAGCTTATCCAGACTAGCGGGGGGTCCCACCGGGGAGCTGTTTTTT | CASSLSRLAGGPTGELFF | 18 | TRBD2 | TRBJ2-2 | TRBV11-3 | NA
TGTGCTAGTGGTTTGGTACGGACAGGGCCGGGGGAGACCCAGTACTTC | CASGLVRTGPGETQYF | 16 | TRBD1 | TRBJ2-5 | TRBV12-5 | NA
TGTGCCAGCAGGGCCACGGGGAGAGAGACCCAGTACTTC | CASRATGRETQYF | 13 | NA | TRBJ2-5 | TRBV6-5 | once
TGTGCCAGCACCCCCCAGACGGGGATAGGATCACCCCTCCACTTT | CASTPQTGIGSPLHF | 15 | NA | TRBJ1-6 | TRBV28 | once
TGTGCCAGCAGCACCGGTAATGAAAAACTGTTTTTT | CASSTGNEKLFF | 12 | NA | TRBJ1-4 | TRBV11-1 | few
TGTGCCACCAGCAGAGGGAGGAATGAAAAACTGTTTTTT | CATSRGRNEKLFF | 13 | NA | TRBJ1-4 | TRBV15 | NA
TGTGCCATCACAACAGGGGATACTGGAAACACCATATATTTT | CAITTGDTGNTIYF | 14 | TRBD1 | TRBJ1-3 | TRBV10-3 | NA
TGTGCCAGCAGCCCTATAGCGGGAGGAATGGACACAACGATCTTC | CASSPIAGGMDTTIF | 15 | TRBD2 | TRBJ2-1 | TRBV11-2 | NA
TGTGCCAGTAGTATTGCCACAGCACCTAATGAAAAACTGTTTTTT | CASSIATAPNEKLFF | 15 | NA | TRBJ1-4 | TRBV19 | NA
TGTGCCAGCACGGGACAGGGTGAACCCTACGAGCAGTACTTC | CASTGQGEPYEQYF | 14 | TRBD1 | TRBJ2-7 | TRBV28 | NA